This T cell receptor beta chain was observed in a study of blood T cells in healthy people across ages. The study's findings and limits: Comparison with aged donors showed that long-lived donors had more naive CD4+ cells and higher diversity.

It was with a sample-barcoded 5' primer and a J-beta primer mix that a second PCR of roughly 7 to 11 cycles was run. TCRdb re-analysed the 5' RACE reads in MiXCR, keeping a single row per CDR3 protein. This sample has around 1,900,000 distinct CDR3 sequences; around 42% occur once, and the top ten carry more than 20%. For this clonotype: Its cognate antigen is unknown. This could be a read error, since a much larger clone is one nucleotide away.

The CDR3 loop spans 15 amino acids. V shed 3 bases and J shed 5 bases, with 16 bases lying between them. The germline gives CDR1 MDHEN, CDR2 SYDVKM. Drawn from each donor were approximately 10 milliliters of peripheral blood. Sample: blood. The chain combines TRBV28 with TRBJ2-5; D might be TRBD2 (7 bases). This TCR came from a human donor in good health. CDR3 loop: CASSFRGGGPETQYF. DNA of the CDR3: TGTGCCAGCAGTTTTAGAGGGGGGGGCCCGGAGACCCAGTACTTC.